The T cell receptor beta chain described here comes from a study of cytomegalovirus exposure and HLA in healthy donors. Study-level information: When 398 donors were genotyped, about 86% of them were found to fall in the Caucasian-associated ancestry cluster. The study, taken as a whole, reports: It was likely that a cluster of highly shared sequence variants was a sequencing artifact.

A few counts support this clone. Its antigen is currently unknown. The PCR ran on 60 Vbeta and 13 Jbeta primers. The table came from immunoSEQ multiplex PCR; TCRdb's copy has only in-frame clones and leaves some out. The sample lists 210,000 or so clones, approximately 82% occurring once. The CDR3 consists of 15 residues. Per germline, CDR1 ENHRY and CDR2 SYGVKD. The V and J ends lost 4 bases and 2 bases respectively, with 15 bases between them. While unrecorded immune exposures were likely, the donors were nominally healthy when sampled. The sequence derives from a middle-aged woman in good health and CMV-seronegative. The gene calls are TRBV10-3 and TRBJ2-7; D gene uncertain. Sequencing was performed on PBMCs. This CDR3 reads CAISGSHSNPYEQYF. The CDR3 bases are TGTGCCATCAGTGGTTCCCACTCGAACCCCTACGAGCAGTACTTC.